These 10 T cell receptor beta chains share one sample of origin, sequenced in a study of T-cell memory formation after mild COVID-19. TCRdb passed the 5' RACE reads through MiXCR, listing each CDR3 protein once. The top ten clones hold 20% to 25% of a sample with fewer than 350,000 distinct CDR3 sequences, 15% to 20% of them seen once. The sequencing input was PBMCs or a T cell subset sorted from them (not recorded which). These receptors all come from a man aged 18-30 years who had mild COVID-19 (a few samples of this study predate the infection). Cell type and time point are not known.

The chain uses TRBV11-3 and TRBJ2-7, with 7 bases fitting TRBD1. CDR1 is SGHNT and CDR2 is YENEEA in the germline V gene. Losses at the gene ends were 3 bases for V and 3 bases for J; bases not matched to a gene: 2. The CDR3 covers 13 residues. CDR3: CASSFQGDYEQYF. In DNA form, the CDR3 reads TGTGCCAGCAGCTTCCAGGGGGACTACGAGCAGTACTTC.

The rearrangement links TRBV6-5 to TRBJ1-1, with no clear D. Trimming took 1 base from V and 1 from J, leaving 10 bases between them. Germline CDR1 and CDR2: MNHEY and SVGAGI. The CDR3 covers 15 residues. The CDR3 loop reads CASSYLGRENTEAFF. The CDR3 DNA reads TGTGCCAGCAGTTACTTGGGCAGAGAGAACACTGAAGCTTTCTTT.

V and J are TRBV7-9 and TRBJ2-5, with TRBD2 as a possible D gene (6 bases). Trimming pared 5 bases from V and 4 bases from J, leaving 17 bases between. Germline loops: CDR1 SEHNR, CDR2 FQNEAQ (reference sequence). The CDR3 sequence is 15 residues long. The CDR3: CASSPWTTTGETQYF. The CDR3 nucleotides read TGTGCCAGCAGCCCTTGGACTACTACAGGAGAGACCCAGTACTTC. The entire variable domain, with the rest obtained from reference TRBV7-9 and TRBJ2-5, is as follows: DTGVSQNPRHKITKRGQNVTFRCDPISEHNRLYWYRQTLGQGPEFLTYFQNEAQLEKSRLLSDRFSAERPKGSFSTLEIQRTEQGDSAMYLCASSPWTTTGETQYFGPGTRLLVL.

This clonotype was seen more than once but under ten times. This chain links TRBV12-3 or TRBV12-4 with TRBJ2-3, with TRBD1 as a possible D gene (7 bases). The CDR3 has 16 residues. Trimming took off 7 bases at V and 3 bases at J, with 20 bases between the two ends. The CDR3 loop is CASTLGSRGRTDTQYF. The CDR3 nucleotides read TGTGCCAGCACCTTGGGGTCCAGGGGGAGGACAGATACGCAGTATTTT.

This chain uses TRBV9 with TRBJ1-1, with D unresolved. Looked up from germline, CDR1 is SGDLS and CDR2 is YYNGEE. This CDR3 spans 14 amino acids. V lost 0 bases and J lost 3, with 9 bases in between. CDR3 coding DNA: TGTGCCAGCAGCGTAGGCGGGCAGCACACTGAAGCTTTCTTT. This translates into CASSVGGQHTEAFF.

The chain recombines TRBV18 with TRBJ2-5; D gene uncertain. This CDR3 has 13 residues. In germline, CDR1 is KGHSH, CDR2 LQKENI. The V gene lost 6 bases and the J gene lost 3 bases, with 11 bases spanning the gap. In DNA, the CDR3 is TGTGCCAGCTCCCGAACTATTGAAGAGACCCAGTACTTC. Translated: CASSRTIEETQYF.

In this sample, this clonotype turned up a few times. The rearrangement links TRBV27 to TRBJ2-2; D not certain. Germline CDR1 MNHEY, CDR2 SMNVEV (reference sequence). The CDR3 is 13 amino acids. The V end was cut by 3 bases, the J end by 3 bases, with 5 bases between. In DNA, the CDR3 is TGTGCCAGCAGTTTTCCCGACACCGGGGAGCTGTTTTTT. Protein: CASSFPDTGELFF.

The chain recombines TRBV6-5 with TRBJ2-5; D is perhaps TRBD1 (5 bases). Germline V gene sequence: CDR1 MNHEY, CDR2 SVGAGI. This CDR3 is 14 amino acids long. Trimming took 5 bases from V and 3 from J, leaving 13 bases between them. The CDR3 sequence: CASSRIIGEETQYF. In nucleotides, the CDR3 is TGTGCCAGCAGTCGAATAATAGGGGAAGAGACCCAGTACTTC.

CDR3 sequence: CSVFPRGDNEQFF. The CDR3 region has the DNA TGCAGCGTTTTTCCGCGGGGGGACAATGAGCAGTTCTTC. This rearrangement joins TRBV29-1 to TRBJ2-1, with TRBD2 matching 8 bases. CDR1 SQVTM and CDR2 ANQGSEA come from the germline V gene. V shed 5 bases, J shed 5 bases, and the junction held 5 bases outside the gene matches. The CDR3 consists of 13 residues.

This clonotype was found many times. The rearrangement links TRBV5-1 to TRBJ2-7; D unclear. Per the germline V gene, CDR1 is SGHRS and CDR2 is YFSETQ. The V end lost 0 bases, the J end lost 3 bases, and 4 bases lay between the germline ends. This CDR3 has 12 residues. The CDR3 DNA sequence: TGCGCCAGCAGCTTGGATATCTACGAGCAGTACTTC. It yields the protein CASSLDIYEQYF.